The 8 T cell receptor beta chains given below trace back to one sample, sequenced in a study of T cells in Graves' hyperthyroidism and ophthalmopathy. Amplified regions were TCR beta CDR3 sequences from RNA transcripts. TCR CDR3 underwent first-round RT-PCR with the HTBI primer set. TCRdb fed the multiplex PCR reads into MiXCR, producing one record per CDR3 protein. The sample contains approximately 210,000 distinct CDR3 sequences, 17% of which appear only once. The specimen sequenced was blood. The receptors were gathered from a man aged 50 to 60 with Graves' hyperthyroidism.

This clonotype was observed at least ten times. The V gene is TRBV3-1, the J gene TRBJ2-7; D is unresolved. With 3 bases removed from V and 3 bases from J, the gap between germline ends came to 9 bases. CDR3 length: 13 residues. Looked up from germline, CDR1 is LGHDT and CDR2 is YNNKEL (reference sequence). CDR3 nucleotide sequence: TGTGCCAGCAGCCAGTCTTTAAACTACGAGCAGTACTTC. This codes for CASSQSLNYEQYF.

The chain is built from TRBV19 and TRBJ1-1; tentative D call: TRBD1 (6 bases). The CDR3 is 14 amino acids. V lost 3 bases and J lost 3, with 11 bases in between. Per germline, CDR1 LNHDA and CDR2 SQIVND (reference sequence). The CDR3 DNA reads TGTGCCAGTAGTATCTCAGGGGCGGACACTGAAGCTTTCTTT. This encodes CASSISGADTEAFF.

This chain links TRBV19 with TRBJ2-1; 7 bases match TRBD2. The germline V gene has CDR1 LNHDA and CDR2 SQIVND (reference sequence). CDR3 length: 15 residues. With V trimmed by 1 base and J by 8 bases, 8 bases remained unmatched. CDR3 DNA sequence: TGTGCCAGTAGTATAGTGGTGGGAGGGCCTCATGAGCAGTTCTTC. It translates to CASSIVVGGPHEQFF.

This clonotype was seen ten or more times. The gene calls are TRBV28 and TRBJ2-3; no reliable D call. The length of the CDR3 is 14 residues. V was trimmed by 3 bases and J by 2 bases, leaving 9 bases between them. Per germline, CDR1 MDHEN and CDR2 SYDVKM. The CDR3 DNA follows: TGTGCCAGCAGTTTGGGTAGTGTCACAGATACGCAGTATTTT. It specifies CASSLGSVTDTQYF.

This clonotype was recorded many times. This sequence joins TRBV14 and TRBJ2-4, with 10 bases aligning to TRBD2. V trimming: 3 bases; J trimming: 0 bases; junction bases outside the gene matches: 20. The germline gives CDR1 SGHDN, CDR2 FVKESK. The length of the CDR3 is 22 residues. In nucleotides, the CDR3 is TGTGCCAGCAGCCAGGGGCCACTTAGCGGGAGGCCCTGGTCCGTAGCCAAAAACATTCAGTACTTC. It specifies CASSQGPLSGRPWSVAKNIQYF.

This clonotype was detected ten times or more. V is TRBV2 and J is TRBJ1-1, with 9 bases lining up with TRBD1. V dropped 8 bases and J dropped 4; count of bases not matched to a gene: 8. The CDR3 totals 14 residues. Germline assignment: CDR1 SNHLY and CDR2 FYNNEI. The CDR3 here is CASDRQGVGTEAFF. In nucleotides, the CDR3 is TGTGCCAGCGATAGACAGGGGGTAGGCACTGAAGCTTTCTTT.

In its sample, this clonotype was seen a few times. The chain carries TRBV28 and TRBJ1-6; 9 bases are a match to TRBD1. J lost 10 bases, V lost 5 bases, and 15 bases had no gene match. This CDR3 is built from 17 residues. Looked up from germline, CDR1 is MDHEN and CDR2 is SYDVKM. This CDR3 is CASSPIFGQGNGSPLHF. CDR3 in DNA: TGTGCCAGCAGTCCCATTTTCGGACAGGGGAATGGATCACCCCTCCACTTT.

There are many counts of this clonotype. The CDR3 DNA is TGCAGTGCTAGAGCTTTGGGATGGGAGACCCAGTACTTC. The encoded protein is CSARALGWETQYF. This rearrangement joins TRBV20-1 to TRBJ2-5; D gene ambiguous. V lost 1 base and J 5 bases, leaving 11 bases between the germline ends. CDR1 and CDR2 (germline): DFQATT, SNEGSKA (reference sequence). The CDR3 covers 13 residues.